The 20 T cell receptor beta chains presented below share a single source sample, sequenced in a study of shared clonotypes between healthy human individuals. Positive CCR7 selection of CD45RO-negative cells yielded the naive CD8 cells, and terminally differentiated effector memory CD45RA+ cells were excluded. The table came from immunoSEQ multiplex PCR; TCRdb's copy has only in-frame clones and leaves some out. Of 2 million to 2.5 million clones listed, 85% to 95% are singletons. Sequences were obtained from naive CD8+ T cells from PBMCs. The origin of the receptors is a man between 18 and 29 years old in good health. Some clones in this sample may be carry-over from other donors' samples.

This CDR3 reads CASSFSGLLYNEQFF. CDR3 coding DNA: TGTGCCAGCAGCTTTAGTGGTCTACTATACAATGAGCAGTTCTTC. This chain joins TRBV13 and TRBJ2-1; D gene ambiguous. Trimming took off 3 bases at V and 4 bases at J, with 13 bases between the two ends. Germline lookup yields CDR1 PRHDT and CDR2 FYEKMQ (reference sequence). The CDR3 spans 15 residues.

The chain joins TRBV25-1 to TRBJ2-7; tentatively, D is TRBD1 or TRBD2 (6 bases each). Germline V gene data show CDR1 as MGHDK and CDR2 as SYGVNS. V lost 10 bases and J lost 3, with 19 bases in between. The CDR3 totals 14 residues. In DNA form, the CDR3 reads TGTGCCACTGCTGAACAGGGACTTTTCTACGAGCAGTACTTC. Translating gives CATAEQGLFYEQYF.

The chain recombines TRBV27 with TRBJ2-1, with 7 positions matching TRBD2. Per germline, CDR1 MNHEY and CDR2 SMNVEV (reference sequence). The ends lost 5 bases at V and 11 bases at J; junction bases unmatched: 3. This CDR3 has 11 residues. The CDR3 reads CASSQSGKQFF. CDR3 bases: TGTGCCAGCAGTCAAAGCGGGAAGCAGTTCTTC.

The chain is built from TRBV28 and TRBJ2-7, with 13 bases aligning to TRBD2. The CDR3 sequence is 17 residues long. The V and J ends lost 5 bases and 2 bases, in that order; junction bases with no gene match: 9. Germline V gives CDR1 MDHEN, CDR2 SYDVKM. The CDR3 nucleotides are TGTGCCAGCAGTCCACGGACTAGCGGGGGCTTGACCTACGAGCAGTACTTC. Its protein is CASSPRTSGGLTYEQYF.

The chain links TRBV27 to TRBJ2-7; tentatively, D is TRBD1 (5 bases). The germline V gene has CDR1 MNHEY and CDR2 SMNVEV (reference sequence). CDR3 length equals 15 residues. Trimming took 4 bases from V and 2 from J, leaving 15 bases between them. This chain's CDR3 is CASSSKDTGPYEQYF. The CDR3 DNA sequence: TGTGCCAGCAGTTCCAAGGACACAGGACCCTACGAGCAGTACTTC.

The rearrangement links TRBV19 to TRBJ1-5; D unclear. V was shortened by 1 base and J by 6 bases, with 10 bases between the two germline ends. Germline loops: CDR1 LNHDA, CDR2 SQIVND (reference sequence). This CDR3 contains 14 residues. For the CDR3, the DNA is TGTGCCAGTAGTATAGTCAGAGACGCTCAGCCCCAGCATTTT. Amino acids: CASSIVRDAQPQHF. The complete variable domain, with remaining parts taken from reference TRBV19 and TRBJ1-5, reads DGGITQSPKYLFRKEGQNVTLSCEQNLNHDAMYWYRQDPGQGLRLIYYSQIVNDFQKGDIAEGYSVSREKKESFPLTVTSAQKNPTAFYLCASSIVRDAQPQHFGDGTRLSIL.

The gene calls are TRBV18 and TRBJ1-1; D may be TRBD1 (5 bases). Germline V CDR1 and CDR2: KGHSH, LQKENI. Trimming pared 8 bases from V and 3 bases from J, leaving 16 bases between. The CDR3 spans 14 residues. CDR3 loop: CASRRGFGDTEAFF. DNA for the CDR3: TGTGCCAGCAGACGGGGGTTTGGGGACACTGAAGCTTTCTTT.

This rearrangement joins TRBV4-1 to TRBJ1-5, with D possibly TRBD1 on 6 matching bases. Germline V gives CDR1 MGHRA, CDR2 YSYEKL. With 1 base removed from V and 9 bases from J, the gap between germline ends came to 13 bases. This CDR3 contains 14 residues. CDR3 in DNA: TGCGCCAGCAGCCAAGGTGAGGGGGGGAGGCCCCAGCATTTT. This translates into CASSQGEGGRPQHF.

This clone was seen just once. The rearrangement joins TRBV19 to TRBJ1-4; D unresolved. The CDR3 spans 13 residues. Trimming pared 11 bases from V and 11 bases from J, leaving 21 bases between. Germline CDR1 reads LNHDA; CDR2 reads SQIVND (reference sequence). The CDR3 is CASRVQLNGKLFF. In nucleotides, the CDR3 is TGTGCCTCCCGGGTACAGCTTAATGGGAAACTGTTTTTT.

This rearrangement joins TRBV7-9 to TRBJ2-7; 9 positions agree with TRBD1. Germline V lookup: CDR1 SEHNR, CDR2 FQNEAQ (reference sequence). This CDR3 comprises 17 residues. The junction had 8 bases not matched to a gene; V was cut back by 2 bases and J by 0 bases. The CDR3 region has the DNA TGTGCCAGCAGCTTACCGACAGGGGGTACGATCTCCTACGAGCAGTACTTC. Protein: CASSLPTGGTISYEQYF.

The chain recombines TRBV27 with TRBJ2-3; D unclear. V lost 3 bases, J lost 4 bases, and 11 bases lay in between. CDR1 is MNHEY and CDR2 is SMNVEV in the germline V gene (reference sequence). There are 14 residues in the CDR3. CDR3 bases: TGTGCCAGCAGTTTGTGGAGTAGAGCAGATACGCAGTATTTT. This encodes CASSLWSRADTQYF.

This clone was found once. V gene TRBV30 combines with J gene TRBJ1-1; D possibly corresponds to TRBD1 (5 bases). V lost 2 bases to trimming and J lost 0 bases, with 10 bases between them. The CDR3 is 14 amino acids. CDR1 and CDR2 (germline): GTSNPN, SVGIG (reference sequence). The DNA of the CDR3 is TGTGCCTGGAGTTGGGGACTGTTGAACACTGAAGCTTTCTTT. This codes for CAWSWGLLNTEAFF. Variable domain in full (rest from reference TRBV30 and TRBJ1-1): SQTIHQWPATLVQPVGSPLSLECTVEGTSNPNLYWYRQAAGRGLQLLFYSVGIGQISSEVPQNLSASRPQDRQFILSSKKLLLSDSGFYLCAWSWGLLNTEAFFGQGTRLTVV.

The chain is built from TRBV6-6 and TRBJ2-5; no clear D gene. Germline V gene lookup returns CDR1 MNHNY and CDR2 SVGAGI (reference sequence). V dropped 2 bases and J dropped 4 bases, with 11 bases sitting between them. This CDR3 has 14 amino acids. The CDR3 reads CASSYNASPETQYF. CDR3 nucleotide sequence: TGTGCCAGCAGTTACAACGCCAGCCCAGAGACCCAGTACTTC.

The V gene is TRBV19, the J gene TRBJ1-2, with D uncertain. The CDR3 extends over 11 amino acids. V was pared by 7 bases and J by 7 bases, with 10 bases between. From germline, CDR1 is LNHDA and CDR2 SQIVND (reference sequence). For the CDR3, the DNA is TGTGCCAGTACGCTAGGGTTTGGCTACACCTTC. Translated: CASTLGFGYTF.

The chain uses TRBV5-6 and TRBJ1-2, with TRBD1 identical over 9 bases. CDR1 and CDR2 (germline): SGHDT, YYEEEE. The CDR3 sequence is 15 residues long. V gave up 4 bases and J gave up 4 bases; unmatched junction bases: 8. The CDR3 DNA sequence: TGTGCCAGCAGCCAGGGGACAGGGAGATTCTATGGCTACACCTTC. This encodes CASSQGTGRFYGYTF.

Turning to this clone: The sample has other DNA sequences that encode this CDR3 too. This chain links TRBV27 with TRBJ2-7; D remains unclear. The V gene lost 0 bases and the J gene lost 7 bases, with 10 bases spanning the gap. The CDR3 is 13 residues long. Looked up from germline, CDR1 is MNHEY and CDR2 is SMNVEV (reference sequence). CDR3 region: CASSLSRLAEQYF. The CDR3 bases are TGTGCCAGCAGTTTATCGCGGTTGGCAGAGCAGTACTTC.

V usage is TRBV11-2 and J usage is TRBJ2-3; 8 nucleotides match TRBD2. CDR1 and CDR2 (germline): SGHAT, FQNNGV. The CDR3 has 16 amino acids. Germline trimming cut 5 bases from V and 5 bases from J; bases unmatched to any gene: 12. The CDR3 DNA is TGTGCCAGCAGCCCTAACCCAGCGGGAGCGGGAGATACGCAGTATTTT. It encodes CASSPNPAGAGDTQYF.

The rearrangement joins TRBV14 to TRBJ1-1, with 9 positions matching TRBD1. CDR3 length: 15 residues. The germline gives CDR1 SGHDN, CDR2 FVKESK. The junction had 5 bases not matched to a gene; V was cut back by 4 bases and J by 2 bases. The CDR3 loop is CASSPPGQGNTEAFF. CDR3 sequence (DNA): TGTGCCAGCAGCCCCCCGGGACAGGGTAACACTGAAGCTTTCTTT.

The rearrangement uses TRBV7-9 and TRBJ1-2; D is perhaps TRBD1 (5 bases). The germline V gene has CDR1 SEHNR and CDR2 FQNEAQ (reference sequence). V dropped 4 bases and J dropped 8 bases, with 20 bases sitting between them. There are 15 residues in the CDR3. The CDR3 region is CASSSVGQGVIGYTF. In DNA form, the CDR3 reads TGTGCCAGCAGCTCTGTTGGCCAGGGCGTTATCGGCTACACCTTC.

The chain couples TRBV18 to TRBJ2-7; a weak D match, TRBD1 (6 bases). CDR1 is KGHSH, CDR2 LQKENI, per germline. The CDR3 extends over 15 amino acids. Deletions cut 0 bases from V and 2 bases from J, with 11 bases between. For the CDR3, the DNA is TGTGCCAGCTCACCACCGGGACACCAAGCCTACGAGCAGTACTTC. It specifies CASSPPGHQAYEQYF.